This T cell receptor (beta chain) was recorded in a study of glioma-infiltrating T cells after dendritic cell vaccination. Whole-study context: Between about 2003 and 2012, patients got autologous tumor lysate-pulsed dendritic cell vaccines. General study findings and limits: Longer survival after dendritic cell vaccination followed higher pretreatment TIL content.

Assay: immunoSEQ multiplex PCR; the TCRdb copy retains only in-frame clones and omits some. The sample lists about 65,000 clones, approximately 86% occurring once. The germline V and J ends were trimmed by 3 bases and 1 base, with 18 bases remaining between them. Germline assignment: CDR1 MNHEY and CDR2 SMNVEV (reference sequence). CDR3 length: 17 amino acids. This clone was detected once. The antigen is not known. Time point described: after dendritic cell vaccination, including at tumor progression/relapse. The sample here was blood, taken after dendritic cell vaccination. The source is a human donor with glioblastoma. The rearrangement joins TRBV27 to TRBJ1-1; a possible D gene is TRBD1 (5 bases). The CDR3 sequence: CASSFTPLGRANTEAFF. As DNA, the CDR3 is TGTGCCAGCAGTTTCACCCCCCTCGGCAGGGCGAACACTGAAGCTTTCTTT.